This T cell receptor beta chain was recorded in a study of T cell repertoires in cytomegalovirus infection. Study-wide points: Cumulative frequency (of public TCR beta family members) identified carriers of CMV plus the relevant HLA.

TCRdb called the reads again in MiXCR, with one record for every CDR3 protein. The sample yields fewer than 550,000 distinct CDR3 sequences, more than 15% seen once. This clonotype was seen only a few times. What it binds is unknown. The germline V and J ends were trimmed by 0 bases and 4 bases, with 15 bases remaining between them. CDR3 length equals 17 residues. CDR1 is SGHVS, CDR2 FQNEAQ, per germline. Sequenced: CD8+ T cells from PBMCs. The chain couples TRBV7-8 to TRBJ1-4, with D uncertain. The clonotype originates from a human donor in good health (CMV status not recorded). Some clones in this sample may be carry-over from other donors' samples. The CDR3 DNA is TGTGCCAGCAGCTTAGCGGCAGGATCGCGCTTTAATGAAAAACTGTTTTTT. This codes for CASSLAAGSRFNEKLFF.